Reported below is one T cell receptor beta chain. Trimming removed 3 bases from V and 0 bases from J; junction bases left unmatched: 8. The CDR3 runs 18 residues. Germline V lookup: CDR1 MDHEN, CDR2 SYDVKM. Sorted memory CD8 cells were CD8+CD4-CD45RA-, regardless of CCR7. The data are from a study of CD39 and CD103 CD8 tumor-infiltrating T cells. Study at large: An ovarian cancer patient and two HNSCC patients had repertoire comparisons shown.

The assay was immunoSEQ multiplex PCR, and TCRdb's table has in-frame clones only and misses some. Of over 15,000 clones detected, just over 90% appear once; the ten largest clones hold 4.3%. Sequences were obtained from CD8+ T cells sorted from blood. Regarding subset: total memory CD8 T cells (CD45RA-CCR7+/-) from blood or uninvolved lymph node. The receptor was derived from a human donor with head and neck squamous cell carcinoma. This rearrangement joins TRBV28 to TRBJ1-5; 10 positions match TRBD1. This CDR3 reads CASSFEGTGDPSNQPQHF. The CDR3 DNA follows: TGTGCCAGCAGTTTTGAGGGGACAGGGGACCCTAGCAATCAGCCCCAGCATTTT.